The clone carrying this TCR beta chain was seen many times. Germline-derived CDR1 and CDR2 are DFQATT and SNEGSKA (reference sequence). With 6 bases clipped from V and 4 bases from J, the junction kept 9 bases outside the gene matches. CDR3 size: 13 residues. TCRdb processed the RT-PCR reads anew with MiXCR; each CDR3 protein has one entry. The data hold about 680,000 distinct CDR3 sequences, with 14% observed a single time. Sequenced sample: memory CD4+ T cells from blood. This sequence was found in a female donor in good health, serving as a healthy control. The chain joins TRBV20-1 to TRBJ2-7; 7 nucleotides line up with TRBD1. CDR3 in DNA: TGCAGTGCCCCCAGACAGGGACGGTACGAGCAGTACTTC. Translating it yields CSAPRQGRYEQYF.